Included here is one T cell receptor (beta chain) sequence, with context. Its antigen remains unknown. The CDR3 sequence is 14 residues long. Germline-derived CDR1 and CDR2 are SGHRS and YFSETQ. V lost 7 bases, J lost 0 bases, and 10 bases lay in between. Only in-frame clones appear in the TCRdb table, and some are missing; sequencing was by immunoSEQ multiplex PCR. The sample yields over 110,000 clones, roughly 90% seen once. This sample stems from a study of T cell responses to AZD1222 COVID-19 vaccine. General study points: Clonal diversity may have been underestimated in mostly white British donors.

The origin of this receptor is an adult in good health. This rearrangement joins TRBV5-1 to TRBJ2-2; no clear D gene. Material: peripheral blood, obtained on day 0 of AZD1222 vaccination. The CDR3 DNA is TGCGCCAGCCATACCGACTCGAACACCGGGGAGCTGTTTTTT. Amino acid sequence: CASHTDSNTGELFF.